These T cell receptor beta chains were read from a single sample in a study of CXCR3-negative and CXCR3-positive naive CD8 T cells. TCRdb reanalyzed the 5' RACE reads, giving one entry per CDR3 protein sequence and no DNA. The record lists some 120,000 distinct CDR3 sequences, of which the ten most abundant hold 0.5% to 0.7%. Input material: naive CXCR3+ CD8+ T cells from blood. All receptors come from a human donor in good health. Some clones in this sample may be carry-over from other donors' samples. CDR3s include the opening cysteine and the closing phenylalanine or tryptophan.

J,V,CDR3
TRBJ2-7,TRBV6-5,CASSYVGQSSYEQYF
TRBJ2-2,TRBV28,CASSSLLRTGGIGELFF
TRBJ1-5,TRBV2,CASSGSSSQPQHF
TRBJ1-1,TRBV12-3/TRBV12-4,CASSFPYRDRGGEAFF
TRBJ2-3,TRBV21-1,CACEGQGADTQYF
TRBJ2-7,TRBV5-6,CASSLGRFYEQYF
TRBJ1-5,TRBV7-6,CASSLDTDRGRFQPQHF
TRBJ2-1,TRBV14,CASSPRRGVLFEQFF
TRBJ1-1,TRBV2,CASSEDRGGVNTEAFF
TRBJ2-1,TRBV10-2,CASSAGTSYNEQFF
TRBJ2-3,TRBV7-6,CASSFGGGSTDTQYF
TRBJ2-7,TRBV7-9,CASSLLPLYEQYF
TRBJ1-1,TRBV7-8,CASWRGQGLNTEAFF
TRBJ2-7,TRBV4-1,CASSHGVPYEQYF
TRBJ1-3,TRBV13,CASSVTTGWGQDTIYF
TRBJ2-5,TRBV29-1,CSVEDFGSEYF
TRBJ2-5,TRBV29-1,CSVEGWGAEETQYF
TRBJ2-7,TRBV7-2,CASSFGAGGDEQYF
TRBJ2-5,TRBV12-3/TRBV12-4,CASSSKGFIRPEETQYF
TRBJ2-7,TRBV14,CASSPIDRFDEQYF
TRBJ2-3,TRBV6-2/TRBV6-3,CASSPLVGVITDTQYF
TRBJ2-1,TRBV4-3,CASSRGTSIPNEQFF
TRBJ2-2,TRBV7-6,CASSLALGLATGELFF
TRBJ2-7,TRBV12-3/TRBV12-4,CASSLGTTNYEQYF
TRBJ2-7,TRBV29-1,CSVEGQGSDEQYF
TRBJ2-2,TRBV28,CASSLSVVGQGPDTGELFF
TRBJ1-2,TRBV12-3/TRBV12-4,CASSLDFSPFVYTF
TRBJ2-7,TRBV28,CASSFSDDSYEQYF
TRBJ2-1,TRBV7-9,CASSLQTSTSNEQFF
TRBJ2-1,TRBV28,CASSFFSGRADEQFF
TRBJ2-2,TRBV7-3,CASSFSTGELFF
TRBJ2-7,TRBV6-2/TRBV6-3,CASSSSREQYF
TRBJ2-2,TRBV6-5,CASSYPTGQGTGELFF
TRBJ1-1,TRBV29-1,CSVISPVNTEAFF
TRBJ1-1,TRBV6-5,CASRPTGVNTEAFF
TRBJ2-3,TRBV5-4,CASSLRLAEPTDTQYF
TRBJ2-3,TRBV5-1,CASSWDRGDTQYF
TRBJ1-1,TRBV30,CAWRTGGTEAFF
TRBJ2-7,TRBV20-1,CSAPGRGNYEQYF
TRBJ2-7,TRBV20-1,CSASDGQNYEQYF
TRBJ1-2,TRBV29-1,CSDTPTGGDGYTF
TRBJ2-1,TRBV29-1,CSVDGGLAVNEQFF
TRBJ2-3,TRBV6-2/TRBV6-3,CASSYSPQSAVFTDTQYF
TRBJ2-3,TRBV4-3,CASSQSLGRESDTQYF
TRBJ1-5,TRBV6-6,CASSSRGEYQPQHF
TRBJ1-2,TRBV19,CASSVGTKMTETRQDYTF
TRBJ2-7,TRBV25-1,CASSEDGAFSYEQYF
TRBJ2-2,TRBV6-4,CASSDSGTTGELFF
TRBJ2-1,TRBV12-5,CASGPPSPVNYNEQFF
TRBJ2-3,TRBV29-1,CSVEEMPIGRYF
TRBJ2-1,TRBV5-6,CASSGQTSFNEQFF
TRBJ2-7,TRBV5-6,CASSPGGQDYEQYF
TRBJ2-3,TRBV6-1,CASSDGEAQYF